The 6 T cell receptor beta chains below were found in one sample sequenced in a study of shared T cell receptors in the human thymus. The method was immunoSEQ multiplex PCR; TCRdb's version includes in-frame clones alone and lacks a portion of them. The sample has some 700,000 clones; over 75% are singletons. These data also formed part of another study, on human thymus T cells.

The material sequenced was thymocytes. The receptors were sampled from a boy in the first two years of life with a congenital heart defect.

As regards this clone: The junction shows a germline mismatch at one end, possibly a read error. The genes are TRBV2 and TRBJ2-7, with a weak D call TRBD1 (6 bases). From germline, CDR1 is SNHLY and CDR2 FYNNEI. This CDR3 spans 13 amino acids. The CDR3 DNA sequence: TGTGCCAGCATTGAACAGGGTCTGTACGAGCAGTACTTC. Translating gives CASIEQGLYEQYF.

This rearrangement joins TRBV4-2 to TRBJ1-1; the match to TRBD1 covers 8 bases. The junction had 6 bases not matched to a gene; V was cut back by 3 bases and J by 0 bases. The CDR3 totals 16 residues. Per the germline V gene, CDR1 is LGHNA and CDR2 is YNFKEQ. The CDR3 sequence is CASSHRGQGLNTEAFF. CDR3 bases: TGTGCCAGCAGCCACAGAGGACAGGGCTTGAACACTGAAGCTTTCTTT.

This chain links TRBV4-2 with TRBJ2-1, with 9 bases aligning to TRBD2. V lost 0 bases, J lost 3 bases, and 18 bases stayed unmatched. The CDR3 has 21 residues. CDR1 is LGHNA, CDR2 YNFKEQ, per germline. The CDR3 loop reads CASSQEVAEPPGLAVYNEQFF. As DNA, the CDR3 is TGTGCCAGCAGCCAAGAGGTGGCAGAGCCCCCGGGACTAGCAGTCTACAATGAGCAGTTCTTC.

This clone was observed once. The V gene is TRBV13, the J gene TRBJ1-1, with TRBD1 identical over 7 bases. With 4 bases clipped from V and 4 bases from J, the junction kept 15 bases outside the gene matches. Germline-derived CDR1 and CDR2 are PRHDT and FYEKMQ (reference sequence). The CDR3 is 17 residues long. CDR3: CASSYPGTAGAVTEAFF. CDR3 DNA: TGTGCCAGCAGCTACCCCGGGACAGCGGGGGCCGTCACTGAAGCTTTCTTT.

The V and J genes are TRBV6-1 and TRBJ2-5, with 11 bases that match TRBD1. This CDR3 contains 16 residues. J lost 4 bases, V lost 2 bases, and 6 bases had no gene match. CDR1 and CDR2 from the germline V gene are MNHNS and SASEGT. CDR3 sequence (DNA): TGTGCCAGCAGTGAATGGCTGGACAGGGGGCGAGAGACCCAGTACTTC. It encodes CASSEWLDRGRETQYF.

The chain recombines TRBV4-3 with TRBJ2-7, with 11 nucleotides matching TRBD2. This CDR3 contains 16 residues. The germline gives CDR1 LGHNA, CDR2 YSLEER. J lost 4 bases, V lost 0 bases, and 5 bases had no gene match. The CDR3 nucleotides read TGCGCCAGCAGCCAAGATGGTACTAGCGGGAGTTACGAGCAGTACTTC. Residues: CASSQDGTSGSYEQYF.